One T cell receptor (beta chain) is described in this entry. Each subset's genomic DNA was shared equally among a number of immunoSEQ plates. Method: immunoSEQ multiplex PCR; TCRdb's copy keeps in-frame clones and lacks some. The sample has around 1.1 million clones; around three quarters are singletons. The data originate from a study of shared clonotypes between healthy human individuals. Study-wide background: Each donor had three CD4 naive, three CD4 memory, two CD8 naive and one CD8 memory plate.

The study drew its donors from healthy HIV-negative adults without recent acute infections or vaccinations. The investigators split CD4+ cells into a CD45RA+ naive subset and a CD45RA-negative memory subset. This CDR3 contains 15 residues. Germline CDR1 is SGHAT and CDR2 is FQNNGV. Trimming cost V 5 bases and J 4 bases; bases outside gene matches: 8. The TCR was taken from a man between 18 and 29 years old in good health. Some clones in this sample may be carry-over from other donors' samples. This chain joins TRBV11-2 and TRBJ2-1; 7 bases fit TRBD2. Sequencing was done on a sample of memory CD4+ T cells from PBMCs. Subset: CD45RA-negative fraction. As DNA, the CDR3 is TGTGCCAGCAGCCACCCCCTAGCGGTGTACAATGAGCAGTTCTTC. This encodes CASSHPLAVYNEQFF.